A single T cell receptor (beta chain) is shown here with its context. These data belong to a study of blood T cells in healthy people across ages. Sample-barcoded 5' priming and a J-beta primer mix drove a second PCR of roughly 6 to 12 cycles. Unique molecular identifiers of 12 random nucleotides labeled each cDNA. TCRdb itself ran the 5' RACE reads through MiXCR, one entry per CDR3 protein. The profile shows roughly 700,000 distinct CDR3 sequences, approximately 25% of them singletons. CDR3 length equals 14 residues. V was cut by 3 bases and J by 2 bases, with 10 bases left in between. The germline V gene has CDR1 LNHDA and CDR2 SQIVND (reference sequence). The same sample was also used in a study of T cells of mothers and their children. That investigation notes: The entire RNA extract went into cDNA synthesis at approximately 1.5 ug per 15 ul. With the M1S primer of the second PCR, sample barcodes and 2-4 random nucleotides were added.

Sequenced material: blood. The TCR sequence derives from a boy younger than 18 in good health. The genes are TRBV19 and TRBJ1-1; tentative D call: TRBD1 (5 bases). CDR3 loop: CASSIGGSNTEAFF. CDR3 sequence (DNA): TGTGCCAGTAGTATTGGGGGAAGTAACACTGAAGCTTTCTTT.